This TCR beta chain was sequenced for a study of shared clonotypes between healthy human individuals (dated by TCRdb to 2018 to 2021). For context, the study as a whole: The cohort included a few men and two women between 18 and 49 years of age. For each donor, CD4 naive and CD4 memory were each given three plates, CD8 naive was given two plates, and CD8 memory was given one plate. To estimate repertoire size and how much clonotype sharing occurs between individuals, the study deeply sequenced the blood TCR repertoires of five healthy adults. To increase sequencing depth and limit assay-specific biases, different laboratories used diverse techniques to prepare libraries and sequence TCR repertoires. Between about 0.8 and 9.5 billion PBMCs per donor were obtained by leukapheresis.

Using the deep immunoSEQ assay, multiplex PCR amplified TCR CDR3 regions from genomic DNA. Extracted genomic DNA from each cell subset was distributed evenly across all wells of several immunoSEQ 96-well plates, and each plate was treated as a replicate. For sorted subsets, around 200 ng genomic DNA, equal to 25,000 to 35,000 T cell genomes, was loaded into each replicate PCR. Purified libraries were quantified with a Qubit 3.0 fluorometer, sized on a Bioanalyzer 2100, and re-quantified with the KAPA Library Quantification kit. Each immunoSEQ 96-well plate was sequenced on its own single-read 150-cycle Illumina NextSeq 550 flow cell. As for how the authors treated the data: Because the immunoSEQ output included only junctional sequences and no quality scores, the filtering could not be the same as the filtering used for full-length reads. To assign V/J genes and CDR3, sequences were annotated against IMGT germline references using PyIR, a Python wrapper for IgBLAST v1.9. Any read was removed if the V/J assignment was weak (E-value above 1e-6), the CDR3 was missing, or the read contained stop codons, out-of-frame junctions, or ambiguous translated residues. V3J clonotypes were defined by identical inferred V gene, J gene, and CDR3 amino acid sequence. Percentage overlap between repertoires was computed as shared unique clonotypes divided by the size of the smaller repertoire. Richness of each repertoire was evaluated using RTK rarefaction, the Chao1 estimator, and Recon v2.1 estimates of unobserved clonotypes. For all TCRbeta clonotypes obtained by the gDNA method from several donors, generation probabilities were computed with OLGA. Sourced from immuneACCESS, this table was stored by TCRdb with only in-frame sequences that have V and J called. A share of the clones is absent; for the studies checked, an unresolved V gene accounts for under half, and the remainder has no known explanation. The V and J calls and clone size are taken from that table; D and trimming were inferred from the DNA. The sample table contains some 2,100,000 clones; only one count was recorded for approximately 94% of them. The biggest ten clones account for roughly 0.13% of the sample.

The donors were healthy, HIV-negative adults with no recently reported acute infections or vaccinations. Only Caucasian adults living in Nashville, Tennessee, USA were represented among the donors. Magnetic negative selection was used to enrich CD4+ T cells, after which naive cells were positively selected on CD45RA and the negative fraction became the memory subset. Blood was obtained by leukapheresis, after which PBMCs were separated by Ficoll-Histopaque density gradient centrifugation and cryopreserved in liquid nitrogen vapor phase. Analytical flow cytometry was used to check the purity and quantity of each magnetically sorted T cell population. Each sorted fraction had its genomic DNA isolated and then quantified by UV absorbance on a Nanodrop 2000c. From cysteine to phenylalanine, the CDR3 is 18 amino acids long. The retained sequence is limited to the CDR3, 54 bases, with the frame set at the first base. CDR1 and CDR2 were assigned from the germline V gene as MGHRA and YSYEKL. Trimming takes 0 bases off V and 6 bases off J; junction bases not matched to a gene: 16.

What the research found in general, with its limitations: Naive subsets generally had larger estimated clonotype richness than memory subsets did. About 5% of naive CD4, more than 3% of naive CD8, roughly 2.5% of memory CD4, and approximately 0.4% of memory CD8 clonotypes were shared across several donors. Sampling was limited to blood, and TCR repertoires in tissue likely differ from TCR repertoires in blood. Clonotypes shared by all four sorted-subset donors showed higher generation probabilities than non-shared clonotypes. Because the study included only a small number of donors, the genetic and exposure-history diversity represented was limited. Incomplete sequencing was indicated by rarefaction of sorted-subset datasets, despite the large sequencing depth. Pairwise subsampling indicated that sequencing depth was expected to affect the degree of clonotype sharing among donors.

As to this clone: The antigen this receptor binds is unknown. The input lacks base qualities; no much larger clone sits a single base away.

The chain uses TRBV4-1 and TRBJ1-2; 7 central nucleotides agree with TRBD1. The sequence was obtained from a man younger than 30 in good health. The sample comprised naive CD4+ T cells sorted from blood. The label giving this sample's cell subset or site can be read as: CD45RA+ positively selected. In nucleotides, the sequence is TGCGCCAGCAGCCAAGATCCGGGACAGACCGTTTTATCGCATGGCTACACCTTC. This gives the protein CASSQDPGQTVLSHGYTF.